The present T cell receptor (beta chain) was sequenced within a study of cytomegalovirus exposure and HLA in healthy donors. Findings and limits, study-wide: When analyzed later, a missense DCLRE1C variant was found to be linked to TCR beta V- and J-gene trimming.

A multiplex PCR was run with 60 Vbeta primers and 13 Jbeta primers. Sequenced by immunoSEQ multiplex PCR; TCRdb stores in-frame clones only, minus some. Found here are roughly 150,000 clones, under 85% of them singletons; the top ten hold under 5.5%. Trimming took 5 bases from V and 1 from J; bases not matched to a gene: 11. CDR1 KGHSH and CDR2 LQKENI come from the germline V gene. The CDR3 extends over 17 amino acids. This clone appeared a few times. Its antigen is not known. The sequencing sample was made of PBMCs. V and J are TRBV18 and TRBJ1-2; 9 bases are shared with TRBD1. The clonotype was recovered from a woman between 18 and 29 years old in good health and CMV-seropositive. The CDR3 loop is CASSSQGQGGDNYGYTF. Written as DNA, the CDR3 is TGTGCCAGCTCAAGCCAGGGACAGGGAGGCGATAACTATGGCTACACCTTC.